The 6 T cell receptor beta chains listed next were all sequenced from one sample in a study of tumor-infiltrating lymphocytes in primary liver carcinoma. From 500 to 600 ng of total RNA, TCR beta-specific cDNA was reverse-transcribed using a constant-region primer. For TCR beta, libraries were produced by three nested multiplex PCR rounds using slightly modified ARM-PCR. Two initial PCR rounds of about 11 cycles each paired TRBV1-TRBV30 forward primers with a C-beta reverse primer. A single record per CDR3 protein comes from TCRdb applying MiXCR to the multiplex PCR reads. The data hold approximately 88,000 distinct CDR3 sequences, with approximately 68% observed a single time. Total RNA and DNA came together from roughly 20-30 mg of bulk tissue without cell sorting. The sequenced sample was tumor-adjacent normal liver tissue. Source of these receptors: a man aged 40-49 years with primary liver carcinoma and hepatitis B virus infection.

As for this clonotype: The conserved phenylalanine or tryptophan normally closing the CDR3 is absent here, so this likely arose from a read error. The chain couples TRBV12-3 or TRBV12-4 to TRBJ2-2; D remains unclear. This CDR3 region has 12 residues. As DNA, the CDR3 is TGTGCCAGCAGTTTGGGCACCGGTGAGCTGTTTTGT. Residues: CASSLGTGELFC.

Of note for this clonotype: A clone one base away is much larger, so this may be a read error. The chain links TRBV4-1 to TRBJ1-6, with D possibly being TRBD1 (6 bases). From germline, CDR1 is MGHRA and CDR2 YSYEKL. This CDR3 is built from 16 residues. The CDR3 bases are TGCGCCACCAGCCAAGATGGTACCGGACAGAATTCACCCCTCCACTTT. Protein sequence: CATSQDGTGQNSPLHF.

For this clonotype: A much larger clone lies one base from this, so it may be a read error. The chain links TRBV6-5 to TRBJ2-1; D gene uncertain. The V gene's germline CDR1 is MNHEY and CDR2 SVGAGI. The CDR3 has 14 amino acids. The ends were cut back, 10 bases at V and 10 bases at J, with 23 bases in the middle. The CDR3 DNA is TGTGCCAACACCCCCAGGCCAAAAATAGGGGAGCAGTTCTTC. Its translation: CANTPRPKIGEQFF.

To note about this clonotype: One base away lies a much larger clone, so this may be a sequencing read error. This chain links TRBV6-2 or TRBV6-3 with TRBJ1-2; 9 nucleotides agree with TRBD1. This CDR3 comprises 16 residues. The germline V gene has CDR1 MNHEY and CDR2 SVGEGT. CDR3 DNA: TGTGCCTGCAGTTATTCCAGGACAGGGGAGAACTATGGCTACACCTTC. Protein: CACSYSRTGENYGYTF.

The V call is TRBV10-3, the J call TRBJ2-1; no firm D call. The CDR3 length is 16 residues. The ends were cut back, 0 bases at V and 11 bases at J, with 20 bases in the middle. Per the germline V gene, CDR1 is ENHRY and CDR2 is SYGVKD. CDR3 amino acids: CAISESEGLGDNKQFF. The CDR3 DNA sequence: TGTGCCATCAGTGAGTCGGAAGGGCTTGGGGATAATAAGCAGTTCTTC.

Regarding this clonotype: With a much larger clone just one base away, this may be a read error. This chain uses TRBV30 with TRBJ2-3, with D uncertain. The germline V gene has CDR1 GTSNPN and CDR2 SVGIG (reference sequence). Trimming removed 4 bases at V and 2 bases at J, with 16 bases between. There are 15 residues in the CDR3. CDR3 residues: CAWNVRLVSTDTQYF. The CDR3 DNA sequence: TGTGCCTGGAATGTACGACTTGTTTCCACAGATACGCAGTATTTT.